This T cell receptor beta chain was sequenced for a study of cytomegalovirus exposure and HLA in healthy donors. The PCR ran on 60 Vbeta and 13 Jbeta primers. TCRdb's table, derived via immunoSEQ multiplex PCR, lists solely in-frame clones and lacks some. The sample lists fewer than 140,000 clones, 60% to 80% occurring once. General study results and limits: The later analysis indicated that the majority of CMV-associated TCR beta chains appeared HLA-restricted. Presence/absence results assume similar sequencing depth per donor, which may not hold.

Points on this clone: Its matching antigen is unknown.

Trimming removed 4 bases at V and 1 base at J, with 8 bases between. CDR1 is SGHRS and CDR2 is YFSETQ in the germline V gene. The CDR3 extends over 13 amino acids. The receptor's source is a boy younger than 18 in good health and CMV-seronegative. The sequenced sample was PBMCs. This chain joins TRBV5-1 and TRBJ1-1, with D unclear. The CDR3 loop reads CASSPGGNTEAFF. In DNA form, the CDR3 reads TGCGCCAGCAGCCCAGGAGGGAACACTGAAGCTTTCTTT.